This T cell receptor beta chain appears in the sequencing data of a study of T cells in Graves' hyperthyroidism and ophthalmopathy. There were TCR beta CDR3 regions amplified from RNA transcripts. Initially, a first-round RT-PCR of the TCR CDR3 employed the HTBI primer set. TCRdb reanalysed the multiplex PCR reads using MiXCR and keeps one entry per CDR3 protein. The data hold a few hundred thousand distinct CDR3 sequences, with 18% observed a single time. Germline loops: CDR1 LGHDT, CDR2 YNNKEL (reference sequence). The CDR3 is made up of 15 amino acids. Germline trimming cut 2 bases from V and 1 base from J; bases unmatched to any gene: 3.

V usage is TRBV3-1 and J usage is TRBJ2-7; 9 nucleotides agree with TRBD1. The receptor comes from a man younger than 35 with Graves' ophthalmopathy. Sequencing was performed on blood. The CDR3 spells CASSQSGTGSYEQYF. In DNA, the CDR3 is TGTGCCAGCAGCCAATCGGGGACAGGGTCCTACGAGCAGTACTTC.